Listed below are T cell receptor beta chains from one sample, sequenced in a study of CD8+CD57+ T cells in acquired aplastic anemia. TCRdb itself ran the reads through MiXCR, one entry per CDR3 protein. The sample gives roughly 420,000 distinct CDR3 sequences, 60% to 80% of which show up once; 4% is in the top ten. The sample comprised sorted CD4+, CD8+, or CD8+CD57+ T cells (not recorded which) from PBMCs. Receptors originate from a human donor in good health, serving as a control. Both conserved end residues are part of each CDR3. Each record gives: V gene, J gene, CDR3 protein.

TRBV20-1	TRBJ2-1	CSVNGGGFNEQFF
TRBV4-1	TRBJ1-6	CASSQDHGLRNSPLHF
TRBV7-7	TRBJ2-1	CASPQYTRYYGYTFF
TRBV5-1	TRBJ2-1	CASSLVAGEGEQFF
TRBV12-3/TRBV12-4	TRBJ2-3	CASSLAGTASTDTQYF
TRBV9	TRBJ2-5	CASSVRQGGLQETQYF
TRBV29-1	TRBJ2-2	CSAAGSAGELFF
TRBV5-1	TRBJ2-6	CASSVVADYQFGANVLTF
TRBV20-1	TRBJ1-1	CSARGGQGGHTEAFF
TRBV10-3	TRBJ2-7	CAISEGLGGSYEQYF
TRBV29-1	TRBJ1-2	CSVEEAAGNGYTF
TRBV7-8	TRBJ1-1	CASSLDRDAFF
TRBV29-1	TRBJ2-3	CSVAPGNTDTQYF
TRBV6-5	TRBJ1-2	CASSPQMGSGINKPYGYTF
TRBV2	.	CASSVTSGDTGELFF
TRBV29-1	TRBJ2-1	CSDAPPPGEQFF
TRBV12-3/TRBV12-4	TRBJ2-6	CASSLWGLHFSGANVLTF
TRBV7-2	TRBJ1-3	CASSLYTTLSGNTIYF
TRBV6-2/TRBV6-3	TRBJ1-2	CASSRTGETVNTF
TRBV25-1	TRBJ2-1	CASGSGSRYNEQFF
TRBV20-1	TRBJ2-3	CSARGGAGDTQYF
TRBV20-1	TRBJ1-3	CSVDGLHSEYTIYF
TRBV25-1	TRBJ1-5	CASGGTDHSNQPKHF
TRBV25-1	TRBJ2-7	CRGSDRDNEQYF
TRBV12-3/TRBV12-4	TRBJ1-6	CASSPDRGFYNSPLHF
TRBV5-1	TRBJ1-1	CASSPREGTVEAFF
TRBV6-1	TRBJ1-2	CASNPGQNYGYTF
TRBV7-4	TRBJ1-2	CASSLERGNGTCTF
TRBV19	TRBJ1-1	CASSKPGQGSEAFF
TRBV4-3	TRBJ1-2	CASSQEPGCGYTF
TRBV14	TRBJ1-4	CASSQESREKLFF
TRBV12-3/TRBV12-4	TRBJ1-3	CASILPGVSGNTIYF
TRBV4-3	TRBJ1-1	CASSQDAGTEAFF
TRBV2	TRBJ2-7	CASSLDRGYGEEF
TRBV5-5	TRBJ1-4	CASSKGTGDGEKLFF
TRBV2	TRBJ1-1	CASSRLGGTTGEVFF
TRBV6-5	TRBJ2-3	CASSDRDPDTQYF
TRBV5-4	TRBJ2-1	CASSFGLAGPNEQFF
TRBV10-3	TRBJ2-3	CAISESSLAVDTQYF
TRBV20-1	TRBJ1-2	CSGGRPNYGYTF
TRBV7-3	TRBJ1-1	CASGGPSTEAFF
TRBV7-2	TRBJ2-2	CASSLMVQGHRQLFF
TRBV15	TRBJ2-7	CATSRGRQAFRSYEQYF
TRBV9	TRBJ1-1	CASSVANQWNTEAFF
TRBV15	TRBJ1-5	CATSSVGQPQHF
TRBV29-1	TRBJ1-3	CSVETGGNTIYF